This T cell receptor (beta chain) was sequenced for a study of neurological immune-mediated disorders (dated by TCRdb to between 2019 and 2020). A note on the overall study: The study compared peripheral blood TCR-beta repertoires of HTLV-I-associated myelopathy (HAM/TSP) patients, multiple sclerosis patients and healthy controls using UMI-based sequencing. Of the approximately 66 subjects in the cohort, some 15 were HAM/TSP patients, some 35 were multiple sclerosis patients, and about 20 were healthy controls. The approximately 100 TCR-beta libraries included longitudinal samples, technical triplicates and paired sorted CD4+ and CD8+ T-cell subsets alongside PBMC samples. Broad study findings and their caveats: No identical CDR3 amino acid sequences were shared among expanded clones across subjects, suggesting private TCR-beta repertoires in all groups. The highest TCR clonal expansion was observed in HAM/TSP patients, whereas the lowest was observed in MS patients, even when compared with healthy controls.

Spanning cysteine to phenylalanine, the CDR3 consists of 19 amino acids. Of the read, only the CDR3 DNA is kept; its 57 bases are in frame from base 1. CDR1 and CDR2 were assigned from the germline V gene as SGHTA and FQGNSA. The V end gives up 1 base and the J end 0 bases, leaving 7 bases in the junction not matched to a gene. In its sample, this clonotype was seen many times. Which antigen it targets is not known. The sample holds no much larger clone one base away, and base qualities are not on file. To synthesize cDNA, template-switch 5'RACE was performed with a primer carrying a 10-nucleotide random unique molecular identifier so that each TCR transcript was tagged. Every sequencing run yielded over 170 million TCR-beta sequences covering 15-18 subjects. The RNeasy kit was used to extract total RNA. TCR-beta VDJ regions were amplified with primers for the TCR constant region and the 5'RACE anchor, using the KAPA Real-time Library Amplification kit. Sample indexes and Illumina adaptors were added in a first PCR, after which library yield was increased in a second PCR. After purification with Ampure beads, the TCR product of roughly 650 bp was size-selected on a 2% E-gel SizeSelection system. Library quality was checked on a Bioanalyzer, concentration was measured with Qubit, and libraries were quantified with the Kapa Library Quantification kit before pooling. An Illumina HiSeq 2500 was used to sequence the libraries paired-end at 2 x 150 bp. To increase sequence diversity, about 25-31% phiX was spiked into each library pool. The study's processing was this. The UMI-based MiGEC pipeline processed quality-filtered reads and removed over 75% of raw TCR sequences during error correction. VDJ genes were aligned to IMGT germline references, and each clonotype was defined by a unique CDR3 amino acid sequence together with V-J genes. Clonal expansion, Shannon diversity and CDR3 relatedness (CalcPairwiseDistances, ClusterSamples) were evaluated with VDJtools, and phylogenetic trees were built with CLCbio workbench. A clone was classed as expanded if it had 8 or more unique UMIs, a cutoff based on coefficient-of-variation modelling across technical triplicates. TCRdb redid the processing of the public reads, applying fastp at Q25 and MiXCR, and retained in-frame beta chains. Every distinct CDR3 protein forms one entry, paired with its most common genes and DNA. These V and J calls are TCRdb output, not the study's own analysis. The sample table contains 46,000 or so distinct CDR3 sequences; only one count was recorded for 10% of them. The ten largest clones add up to 21% of the sample.

Libraries from unsorted PBMCs were made from 2 million PBMCs kept in RNAlater at -80 degrees C until RNA extraction. Peripheral blood underwent Ficoll-Hypaque density gradient centrifugation to isolate PBMCs, which were then cryopreserved in liquid nitrogen. The specimen sequenced was PBMCs. This receptor chain uses TRBV7-2 and TRBJ2-1; 12 nucleotides in the junction match TRBD2. The receptor was isolated from a woman in her thirties or forties with HTLV-1-associated myelopathy (HAM/TSP). DNA sequence: TGTGCCAGCAGCTTAGAGCCGCTAGCGGGGGGGAGCTCCTACAATGAGCAGTTCTTC. Its product reads: CASSLEPLAGGSSYNEQFF.